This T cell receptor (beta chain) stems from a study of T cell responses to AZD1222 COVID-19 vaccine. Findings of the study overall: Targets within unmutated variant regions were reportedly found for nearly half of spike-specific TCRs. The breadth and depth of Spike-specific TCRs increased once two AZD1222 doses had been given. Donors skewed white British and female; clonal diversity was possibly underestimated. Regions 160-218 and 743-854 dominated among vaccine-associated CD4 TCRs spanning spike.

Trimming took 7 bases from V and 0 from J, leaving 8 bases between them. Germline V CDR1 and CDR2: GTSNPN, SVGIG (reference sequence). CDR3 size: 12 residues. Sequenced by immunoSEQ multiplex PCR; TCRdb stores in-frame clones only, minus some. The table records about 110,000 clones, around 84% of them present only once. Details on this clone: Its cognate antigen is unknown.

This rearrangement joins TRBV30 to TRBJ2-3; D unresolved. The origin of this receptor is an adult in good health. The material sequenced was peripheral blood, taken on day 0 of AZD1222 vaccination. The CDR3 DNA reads TGTGCCTTAACGGGTAGCACAGATACGCAGTATTTT. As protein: CALTGSTDTQYF. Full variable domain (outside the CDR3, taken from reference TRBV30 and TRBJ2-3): SQTIHQWPATLVQPVGSPLSLECTVEGTSNPNLYWYRQAAGRGLQLLFYSVGIGQISSEVPQNLSASRPQDRQFILSSKKLLLSDSGFYLCALTGSTDTQYFGPGTRLTVL.